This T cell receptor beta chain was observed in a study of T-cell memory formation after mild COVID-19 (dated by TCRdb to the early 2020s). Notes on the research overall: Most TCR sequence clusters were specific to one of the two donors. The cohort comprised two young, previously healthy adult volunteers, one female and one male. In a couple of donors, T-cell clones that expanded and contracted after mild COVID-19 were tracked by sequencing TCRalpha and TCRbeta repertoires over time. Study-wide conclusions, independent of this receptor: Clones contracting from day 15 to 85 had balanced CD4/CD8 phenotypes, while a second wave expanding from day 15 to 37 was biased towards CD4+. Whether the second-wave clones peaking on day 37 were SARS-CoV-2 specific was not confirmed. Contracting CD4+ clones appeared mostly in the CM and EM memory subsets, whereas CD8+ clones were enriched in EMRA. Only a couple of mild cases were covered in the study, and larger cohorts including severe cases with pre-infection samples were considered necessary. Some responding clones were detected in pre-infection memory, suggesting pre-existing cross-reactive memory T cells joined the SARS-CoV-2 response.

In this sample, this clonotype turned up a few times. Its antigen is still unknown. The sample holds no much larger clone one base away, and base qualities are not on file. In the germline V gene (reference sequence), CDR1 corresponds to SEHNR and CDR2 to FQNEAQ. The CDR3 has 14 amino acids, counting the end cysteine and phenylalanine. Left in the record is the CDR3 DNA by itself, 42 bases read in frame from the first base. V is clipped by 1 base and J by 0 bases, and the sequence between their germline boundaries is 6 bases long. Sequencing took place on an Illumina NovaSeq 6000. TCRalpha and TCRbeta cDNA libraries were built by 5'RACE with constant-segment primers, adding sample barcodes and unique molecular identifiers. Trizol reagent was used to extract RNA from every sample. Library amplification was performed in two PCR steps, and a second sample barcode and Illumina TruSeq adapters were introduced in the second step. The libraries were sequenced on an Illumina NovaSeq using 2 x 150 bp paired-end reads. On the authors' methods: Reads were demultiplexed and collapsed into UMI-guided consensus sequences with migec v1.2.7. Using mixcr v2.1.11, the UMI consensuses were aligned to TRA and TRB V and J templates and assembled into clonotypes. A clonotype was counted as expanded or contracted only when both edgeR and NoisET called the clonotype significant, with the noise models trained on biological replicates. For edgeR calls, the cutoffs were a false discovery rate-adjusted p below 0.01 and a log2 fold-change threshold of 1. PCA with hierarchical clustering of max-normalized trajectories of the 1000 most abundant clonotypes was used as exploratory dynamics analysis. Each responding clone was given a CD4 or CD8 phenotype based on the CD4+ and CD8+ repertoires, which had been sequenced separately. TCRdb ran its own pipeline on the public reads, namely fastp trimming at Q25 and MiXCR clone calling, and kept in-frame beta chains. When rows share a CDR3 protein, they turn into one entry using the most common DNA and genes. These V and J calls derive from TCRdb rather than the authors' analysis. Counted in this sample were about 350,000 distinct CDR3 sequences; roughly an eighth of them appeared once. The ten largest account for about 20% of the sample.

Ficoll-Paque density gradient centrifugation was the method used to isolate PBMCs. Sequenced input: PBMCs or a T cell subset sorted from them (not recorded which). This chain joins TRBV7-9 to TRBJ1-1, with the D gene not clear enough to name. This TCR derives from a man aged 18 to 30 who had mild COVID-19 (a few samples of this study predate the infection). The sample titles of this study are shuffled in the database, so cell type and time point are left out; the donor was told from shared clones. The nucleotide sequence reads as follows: TGTGCCAGCAGCTTAGGCGTAATGAACACTGAAGCTTTCTTT. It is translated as CASSLGVMNTEAFF. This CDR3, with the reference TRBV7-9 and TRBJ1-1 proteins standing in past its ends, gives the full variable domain DTGVSQNPRHKITKRGQNVTFRCDPISEHNRLYWYRQTLGQGPEFLTYFQNEAQLEKSRLLSDRFSAERPKGSFSTLEIQRTEQGDSAMYLCASSLGVMNTEAFFGQGTRLTVV.